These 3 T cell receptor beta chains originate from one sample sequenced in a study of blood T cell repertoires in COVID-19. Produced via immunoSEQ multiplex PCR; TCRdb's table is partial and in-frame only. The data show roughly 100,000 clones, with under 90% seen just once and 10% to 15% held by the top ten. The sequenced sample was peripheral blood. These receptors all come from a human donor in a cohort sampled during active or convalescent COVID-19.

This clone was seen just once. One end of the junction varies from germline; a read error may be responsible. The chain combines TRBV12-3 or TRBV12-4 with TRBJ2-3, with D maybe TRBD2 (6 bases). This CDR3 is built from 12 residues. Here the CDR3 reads CASSLLRAGHSF. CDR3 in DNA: TGTGCCAGCAGTTTACTAAGGGCGGGGCATTCCTTT.

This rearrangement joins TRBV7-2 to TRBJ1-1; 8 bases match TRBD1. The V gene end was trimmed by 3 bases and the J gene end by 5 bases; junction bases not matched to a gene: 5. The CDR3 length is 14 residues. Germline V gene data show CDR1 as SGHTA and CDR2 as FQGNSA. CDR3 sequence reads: CASSLQGAGTEAFF. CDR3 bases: TGTGCCAGCAGCTTGCAGGGGGCCGGAACTGAAGCTTTCTTT.

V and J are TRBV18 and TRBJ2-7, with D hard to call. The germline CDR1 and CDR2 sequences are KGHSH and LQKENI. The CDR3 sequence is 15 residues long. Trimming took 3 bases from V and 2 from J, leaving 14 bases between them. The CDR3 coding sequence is TGTGCCAGCTCACCCTCCAGGTCCGTCGCCTACGAGCAGTACTTC. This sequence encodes CASSPSRSVAYEQYF.